The T cell receptor (beta chain) described here comes from a study of OX40 agonist ivuxolimab in advanced cancers. Study-level results: Antigen targets of the expanded peripheral T cells went undetermined.

Trimming took 4 bases from V and 5 from J, leaving 8 bases between them. The CDR3 totals 12 residues. The germline gives CDR1 MGHDK, CDR2 SYGVNS. Clones were read by immunoSEQ multiplex PCR, and TCRdb kept only the in-frame ones, dropping some. The table records 55,000 to 65,000 clones, just over 90% of them present only once. Points on this clone: Its antigen is unidentified.

The input for sequencing was CD4+ or CD8+ T cells sorted from blood, taken in a trial of the OX40 agonist ivuxolimab. This sequence originates from an adult with an advanced solid tumor such as melanoma, head and neck, liver or kidney cancer. The chain uses TRBV25-1 and TRBJ2-5, with unresolved D. Here the CDR3 reads CASSGGWETQYF. The DNA for the CDR3 is TGTGCCAGCAGTGGGGGATGGGAGACCCAGTACTTC.